This is a list of T cell receptor beta chains from one sample in a study of blood T cell repertoires in COVID-19. Assay used: immunoSEQ multiplex PCR; TCRdb lists only in-frame clones, some missing. The top ten hold 4.7% of the sample, which has 200,000 to 300,000 clones, 82% seen once. Sequenced input: peripheral blood. These receptors originate from a woman in her seventies with acute or convalescent COVID-19. The CDR3 runs from the conserved cysteine through the conserved F or W. The order of the fields is clone size, V gene, J gene, D gene, CDR3 DNA, CDR3 protein. A D gene is named only where the DNA matches it firmly. Clone size is stated in some rows and not others, as once, few, many or a class when expanded.

abundance: few; v_gene: TRBV27; j_gene: TRBJ1-1; d_gene: -; CDR3nt: TGTGCCAGCAGTTTAAGCGCAGGGGTGAACACTGAAGCTTTCTTT; CDR3aa: CASSLSAGVNTEAFF
abundance: -; v_gene: TRBV7-2; j_gene: TRBJ2-5; d_gene: TRBD1; CDR3nt: TGTGCCAGCAGCTTAGTGGGACAGGGGCTCTGGGAGACCCAGTACTTC; CDR3aa: CASSLVGQGLWETQYF
abundance: once; v_gene: TRBV28; j_gene: TRBJ1-1; d_gene: -; CDR3nt: TGTGCCAGCAGTTTGCTACCTGCTCGTGAAGCTTTCTTT; CDR3aa: CASSLLPAREAFF
abundance: -; v_gene: TRBV5-1; j_gene: TRBJ2-7; d_gene: -; CDR3nt: TGCGCCAGCAGCTTGGTATCCGGGAGATCCTCCTACGAGCAGTACTTC; CDR3aa: CASSLVSGRSSYEQYF
abundance: -; v_gene: TRBV12-3/TRBV12-4; j_gene: TRBJ1-1; d_gene: -; CDR3nt: TGTGCCAGCAGATTCGGTGCAGGGGAGGCTTTCTTT; CDR3aa: CASRFGAGEAFF
abundance: -; v_gene: TRBV7-2; j_gene: TRBJ1-4; d_gene: -; CDR3nt: TGTGCCAGCAGCTTAGCGGGGATCGGGGTTAGAACTAATGAAAAACTGTTTTTT; CDR3aa: CASSLAGIGVRTNEKLFF
abundance: -; v_gene: TRBV4-2; j_gene: TRBJ1-2; d_gene: -; CDR3nt: TGTGCCAGCAGCCACGCCAGGGACTATGGCTACACCTTC; CDR3aa: CASSHARDYGYTF
abundance: -; v_gene: TRBV12-3/TRBV12-4; j_gene: TRBJ2-2; d_gene: TRBD1; CDR3nt: TGTGCCAGCAGTAACAGGGGCCGGGAGCTGTTTTTT; CDR3aa: CASSNRGRELFF
abundance: -; v_gene: TRBV27; j_gene: TRBJ2-1; d_gene: -; CDR3nt: TGTGCCAGCAGTCCCTCAAGGGGCCCCATCCATGAGCAGTTCTTC; CDR3aa: CASSPSRGPIHEQFF
abundance: once; v_gene: TRBV6-2/TRBV6-3; j_gene: TRBJ2-5; d_gene: TRBD2; CDR3nt: TGTGCCAGCAGCAGGACTAGCGGGGTCTACCAAGAGACCCAGTACTTC; CDR3aa: CASSRTSGVYQETQYF
abundance: -; v_gene: TRBV29-1; j_gene: TRBJ2-5; d_gene: TRBD1; CDR3nt: TGCAGCGTTGGGACAGGGCAAGAGACCCAGTACTTC; CDR3aa: CSVGTGQETQYF
abundance: few; v_gene: TRBV10-1; j_gene: TRBJ2-7; d_gene: TRBD1; CDR3nt: TGCGCCAGCAGTCCGGCCGACAGGGGGCCCTACGAGCAGTACTTC; CDR3aa: CASSPADRGPYEQYF
abundance: -; v_gene: TRBV12-3/TRBV12-4; j_gene: TRBJ1-5; d_gene: TRBD1; CDR3nt: TGTGCCAGTGCTCGGGACAGCTTACAGCCCCAGCATTTT; CDR3aa: CASARDSLQPQHF
abundance: few; v_gene: TRBV5-1; j_gene: TRBJ1-6; d_gene: -; CDR3nt: TGCGCCAGCAGCTTTGATACGGCGGGTTCACCCCTCCACTTT; CDR3aa: CASSFDTAGSPLHF
abundance: -; v_gene: TRBV6-5; j_gene: TRBJ2-7; d_gene: -; CDR3nt: TGTGCCAGCAGTCAATACCCTCAGGGGCGGGACGAGCAGTACTTC; CDR3aa: CASSQYPQGRDEQYF
abundance: -; v_gene: TRBV7-2; j_gene: TRBJ1-2; d_gene: -; CDR3nt: TGTGCCAGCAGGTCGGGGGACTATGGCTACACCTTC; CDR3aa: CASRSGDYGYTF
abundance: once; v_gene: TRBV6-2/TRBV6-3; j_gene: TRBJ1-6; d_gene: -; CDR3nt: TGTGCCAGCAGTTATGGGCAGGGCCAGAATTCACCCCTCCACTTT; CDR3aa: CASSYGQGQNSPLHF
abundance: -; v_gene: TRBV11-3; j_gene: TRBJ2-3; d_gene: TRBD2; CDR3nt: TGTGCCAGCAGCCCCAAATGGAAATCCGGGACTAGCGGCACAGATACGCAGTATTTT; CDR3aa: CASSPKWKSGTSGTDTQYF
abundance: -; v_gene: TRBV5-1; j_gene: TRBJ1-4; d_gene: -; CDR3nt: TGCGCCAGCAGCTTGGGGGGAGAAAAAGAAAAACTGTTTTTT; CDR3aa: CASSLGGEKEKLFF
abundance: -; v_gene: TRBV5-1; j_gene: TRBJ2-3; d_gene: TRBD2; CDR3nt: TGCGCCAGCACTACTATCGGGGGGACAGATACGCAGTATTTT; CDR3aa: CASTTIGGTDTQYF
abundance: -; v_gene: TRBV14; j_gene: TRBJ1-2; d_gene: -; CDR3nt: TGTGCCAGCAGTCGGACAGCTAAGGCGTATGGCTACACCTTC; CDR3aa: CASSRTAKAYGYTF
abundance: -; v_gene: TRBV7-9; j_gene: TRBJ1-6; d_gene: TRBD1; CDR3nt: TGTGCCAGCAGCTTACGGGACAGGGTAATAGGGGCCACTAATTCACCCCTCCACTTT; CDR3aa: CASSLRDRVIGATNSPLHF
abundance: -; v_gene: TRBV6-5; j_gene: TRBJ2-7; d_gene: TRBD1; CDR3nt: TGTGCCAGCAGTCGGGACAGGGTCGTCCACGAGCAGTACTTC; CDR3aa: CASSRDRVVHEQYF
abundance: -; v_gene: TRBV9; j_gene: TRBJ2-1; d_gene: TRBD2; CDR3nt: TGTGCCAGCAGCGTAGGTGGGACTATCGTATTGAATGAGCAGTTCTTC; CDR3aa: CASSVGGTIVLNEQFF
abundance: few; v_gene: TRBV15; j_gene: TRBJ1-1; d_gene: -; CDR3nt: TGTGCCACCAGCAGAGATCCTGGACAGAAGAACACTGAAGCTTTCTTT; CDR3aa: CATSRDPGQKNTEAFF
abundance: -; v_gene: TRBV6-5; j_gene: TRBJ2-3; d_gene: -; CDR3nt: TGTGCCAGCAGTTACTCTGGGGGACTCGTGGAGGTGTGGTATTTT; CDR3aa: CASSYSGGLVEVWYF
abundance: -; v_gene: TRBV11-2; j_gene: TRBJ2-3; d_gene: TRBD2; CDR3nt: TGTGCCAGCAGCTTAGGGAGACTAGCGGCCACAGATACGCAGTATTTT; CDR3aa: CASSLGRLAATDTQYF
abundance: -; v_gene: TRBV11-2; j_gene: TRBJ2-3; d_gene: -; CDR3nt: TGTGCCAGCAGCTTATACGCGTCCACAGATACGCAGTATTTT; CDR3aa: CASSLYASTDTQYF
abundance: -; v_gene: TRBV4-3; j_gene: TRBJ1-2; d_gene: -; CDR3nt: TGCGCCAGCAGCCAAGATTCCCAGGGCTACGGGTATGGCTACACCTTC; CDR3aa: CASSQDSQGYGYGYTF
abundance: -; v_gene: TRBV30; j_gene: TRBJ2-7; d_gene: -; CDR3nt: TGTGCCTGGAGTGCCAGCTCCTACGAGCAGTACTTC; CDR3aa: CAWSASSYEQYF
abundance: -; v_gene: TRBV9; j_gene: TRBJ1-1; d_gene: -; CDR3nt: TGTGCCAGCAGCGTAGGCAGGGTAAGCACTGAAGCTTTCTTT; CDR3aa: CASSVGRVSTEAFF
abundance: -; v_gene: TRBV6-6; j_gene: TRBJ1-5; d_gene: -; CDR3nt: TGTGCCAGCAGGTCAGGGGTCAATCAGCCCCAGCATTTT; CDR3aa: CASRSGVNQPQHF
abundance: -; v_gene: TRBV7-2; j_gene: TRBJ2-3; d_gene: TRBD2; CDR3nt: TGTGCCAGCAGCTTAGGGGGGGGTCCGCAGTATTTT; CDR3aa: CASSLGGGPQYF
abundance: once; v_gene: TRBV4-1; j_gene: TRBJ1-2; d_gene: TRBD1; CDR3nt: TGCGCCAGCAGCTTTGGACAGGGGATCTATGGCTACACCTTC; CDR3aa: CASSFGQGIYGYTF
abundance: -; v_gene: TRBV19; j_gene: TRBJ2-2; d_gene: -; CDR3nt: TGTGCCATCAGACAGAAAAACACCGGGGAGCTGTTTTTT; CDR3aa: CAIRQKNTGELFF
abundance: once; v_gene: TRBV27; j_gene: TRBJ2-1; d_gene: TRBD1; CDR3nt: TGTGCCAGCAGTTTAGGGACAGGGGGCAGGAATGAGCAGTTCTTC; CDR3aa: CASSLGTGGRNEQFF
abundance: -; v_gene: TRBV3-1/TRBV3-2; j_gene: TRBJ1-4; d_gene: -; CDR3nt: TGTGCCAGGCGACCCGGGGTTAATGAAAAACTGTTTTTT; CDR3aa: CARRPGVNEKLFF
abundance: few; v_gene: TRBV6-1; j_gene: TRBJ1-6; d_gene: -; CDR3nt: TGTGCCAGCAGTGAAGATTTCAGCTCCTATAATTCACCCCTCCACTTT; CDR3aa: CASSEDFSSYNSPLHF
abundance: -; v_gene: TRBV7-2; j_gene: TRBJ1-1; d_gene: TRBD1; CDR3nt: TGTGCCAGCAGCCAATCCGGGACAGGGGGCAGGATAGCTTTCTTT; CDR3aa: CASSQSGTGGRIAFF
abundance: -; v_gene: TRBV10-3; j_gene: TRBJ1-1; d_gene: -; CDR3nt: TGTGCCATCAGTGAGTCGGTAGAAAACACTGAAGCTTTCTTT; CDR3aa: CAISESVENTEAFF
abundance: -; v_gene: TRBV7-2; j_gene: TRBJ1-2; d_gene: -; CDR3nt: TGTGCCAGCAGCTTAGGGCAGGGGAACTATGGCTACACCTTC; CDR3aa: CASSLGQGNYGYTF
abundance: -; v_gene: TRBV3-1/TRBV3-2; j_gene: TRBJ1-6; d_gene: TRBD1; CDR3nt: TGTGCCAGCAGCTCACAGGGGCATAATTCACCCCTCCACTTT; CDR3aa: CASSSQGHNSPLHF
abundance: -; v_gene: TRBV5-4; j_gene: TRBJ1-1; d_gene: TRBD1; CDR3nt: TGTGCCAGCAGCCCGGCTTACCGATTACAGGGGCCAAAGAACACTGAAGCTTTCTTT; CDR3aa: CASSPAYRLQGPKNTEAFF
abundance: -; v_gene: TRBV4-2; j_gene: TRBJ1-5; d_gene: TRBD1; CDR3nt: TGTGCCAGCAGCCATCCGGGACAGAGGGGCAATCAGCCCCAGCATTTT; CDR3aa: CASSHPGQRGNQPQHF
abundance: -; v_gene: TRBV10-2; j_gene: TRBJ2-7; d_gene: TRBD1; CDR3nt: TGCGCCAGCAGTGGAGTACAGGGGTCGAAGTTCGAGCAGTACTTC; CDR3aa: CASSGVQGSKFEQYF
abundance: -; v_gene: TRBV4-3; j_gene: TRBJ1-2; d_gene: TRBD1; CDR3nt: TGCGCCAGCAGCCCGGACAGGGCACGGGAAGACTATGGCTACACCTTC; CDR3aa: CASSPDRAREDYGYTF
abundance: -; v_gene: TRBV5-1; j_gene: TRBJ2-2; d_gene: TRBD2; CDR3nt: TGCGCCAGCAGCTTGGATAGCGGGGGACTAACCGGGGAGCTGTTTTTT; CDR3aa: CASSLDSGGLTGELFF
abundance: -; v_gene: TRBV19; j_gene: TRBJ1-5; d_gene: -; CDR3nt: TGTGCCAGTAACGGGGGCAATCAGCCCCAGCATTTT; CDR3aa: CASNGGNQPQHF
abundance: many; v_gene: TRBV9; j_gene: TRBJ2-2; d_gene: -; CDR3nt: TGTGCCAGCAGCGTAGAAAGGCTAGCCATCACCGGGGAGCTGTTTTTT; CDR3aa: CASSVERLAITGELFF
abundance: -; v_gene: TRBV13; j_gene: TRBJ2-5; d_gene: TRBD2; CDR3nt: TGTGCCAGCAGCCATAGGACTAGCGGGGGGGCGAACCAAGAGACCCAGTACTTC; CDR3aa: CASSHRTSGGANQETQYF
abundance: -; v_gene: TRBV5-1; j_gene: TRBJ2-2; d_gene: TRBD1; CDR3nt: TGCGCCAGCCGCCCGGGACAGGCATACACCGGGGAGCTGTTTTTT; CDR3aa: CASRPGQAYTGELFF
abundance: -; v_gene: TRBV30; j_gene: TRBJ2-7; d_gene: TRBD2; CDR3nt: TGTGCCTGGACCCCCGGAGGACTAGCGATCGAGCAGTACTTC; CDR3aa: CAWTPGGLAIEQYF
abundance: -; v_gene: TRBV11-2; j_gene: TRBJ1-2; d_gene: TRBD1; CDR3nt: TGTGCCAGCAGCTTAATTTCCGGGACAGCGGACTATGGCTACACCTTC; CDR3aa: CASSLISGTADYGYTF